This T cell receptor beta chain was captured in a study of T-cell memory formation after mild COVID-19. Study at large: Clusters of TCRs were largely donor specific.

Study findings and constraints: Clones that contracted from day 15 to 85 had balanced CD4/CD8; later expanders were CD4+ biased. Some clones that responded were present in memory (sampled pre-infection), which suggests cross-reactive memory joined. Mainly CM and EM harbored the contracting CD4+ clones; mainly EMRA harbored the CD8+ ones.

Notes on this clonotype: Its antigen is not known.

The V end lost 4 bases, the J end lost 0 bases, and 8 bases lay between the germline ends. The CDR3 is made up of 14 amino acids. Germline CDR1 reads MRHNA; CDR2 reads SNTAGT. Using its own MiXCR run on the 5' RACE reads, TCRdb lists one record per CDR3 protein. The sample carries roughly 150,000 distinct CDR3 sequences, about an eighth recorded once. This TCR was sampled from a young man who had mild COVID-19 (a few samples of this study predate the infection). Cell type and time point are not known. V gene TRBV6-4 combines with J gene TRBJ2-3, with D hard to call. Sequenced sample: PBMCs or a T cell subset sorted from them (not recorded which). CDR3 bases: TGTGCCAGCAGTGTAACTTCTAGCACAGATACGCAGTATTTT. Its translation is CASSVTSSTDTQYF.